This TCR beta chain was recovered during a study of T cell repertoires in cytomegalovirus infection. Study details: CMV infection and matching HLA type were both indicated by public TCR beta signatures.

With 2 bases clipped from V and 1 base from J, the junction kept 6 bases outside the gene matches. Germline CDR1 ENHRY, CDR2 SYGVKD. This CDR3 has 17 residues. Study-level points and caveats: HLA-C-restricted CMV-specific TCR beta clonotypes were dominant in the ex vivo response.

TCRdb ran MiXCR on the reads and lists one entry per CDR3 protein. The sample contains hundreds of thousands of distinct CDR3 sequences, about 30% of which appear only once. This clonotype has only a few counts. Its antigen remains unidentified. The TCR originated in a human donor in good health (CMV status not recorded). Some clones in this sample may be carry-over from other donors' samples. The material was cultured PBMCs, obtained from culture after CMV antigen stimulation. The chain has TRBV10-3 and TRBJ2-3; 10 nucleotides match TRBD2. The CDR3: CAISEKREGRGTDTQYF. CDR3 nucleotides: TGTGCCATCAGTGAGAAGCGGGAGGGCCGCGGCACAGATACGCAGTATTTT.